The 17 T cell receptor beta chains listed next were all sequenced from one sample in a study of blood T cells in healthy people across ages. Then a second PCR, running about 6 to 12 cycles, was carried out with a sample-barcoded 5' primer and a J-beta primer mix. TCRdb analysed the 5' RACE reads with MiXCR anew, one entry per CDR3 protein. This sample has about 940,000 distinct CDR3 sequences, with under 50% found just once. The specimen was blood. The receptor set was obtained from a man aged 25 to 40 in good health.

This clonotype was counted a few times. The genes are TRBV29-1 and TRBJ2-3; D is uncertain. Germline loops: CDR1 SQVTM, CDR2 ANQGSEA. This CDR3 comprises 13 residues. Trimming left V 4 bases short and J 0 bases short, with 8 bases between. The CDR3 spells CSVADGSTDTQYF. The CDR3 coding sequence is TGCAGCGTTGCAGATGGTAGCACAGATACGCAGTATTTT.

The chain couples TRBV14 to TRBJ2-7, with TRBD1 matching over 7 bases. The CDR3 length is 14 residues. CDR1 SGHDN and CDR2 FVKESK come from the germline V gene. Trimming removed 4 bases from V and 2 bases from J; junction bases left unmatched: 5. The CDR3 loop is CASSLPGQTYEQYF. DNA for the CDR3: TGTGCCAGCAGCCTCCCGGGACAGACCTACGAGCAGTACTTC.

The chain joins TRBV20-1 to TRBJ2-1, with 12 bases fitting TRBD2. This CDR3 comprises 15 residues. The germline V gene encodes CDR1 DFQATT and CDR2 SNEGSKA (reference sequence). V shed 0 bases, J shed 6 bases, and the junction held 3 bases outside the gene matches. The DNA of the CDR3 is TGCAGTGCTAGAGATTCGACTAGCGGGAGCAATGAGCAGTTCTTC. Its translation: CSARDSTSGSNEQFF.

This clonotype was recorded a few times. V gene TRBV20-1 combines with J gene TRBJ2-4, with 9 bases lining up with TRBD1. The germline V gene encodes CDR1 DFQATT and CDR2 SNEGSKA (reference sequence). CDR3 length: 13 residues. DNA for the CDR3: TGCGGTTACAGGGGGCAAGCTGGAAACATTCAGTACTTC. The encoded protein is CGYRGQAGNIQYF.

Turning to this clonotype: At one boundary the junction diverges from the germline segment, which might be a read error. The chain is built from TRBV4-2 and TRBJ1-1; D is perhaps TRBD1 (6 bases). The germline CDR1 and CDR2 sequences are LGHNA and YNFKEQ. The CDR3 extends over 18 amino acids. The CDR3 DNA reads TGTACCAGCGGCCAGCCTCAGGGGCGCGGGTCCATGAACACTGAAGCTTTCTTT. This sequence encodes CTSGQPQGRGSMNTEAFF.

V usage is TRBV6-5 and J usage is TRBJ1-2, with D possibly TRBD1 on 6 matching bases. Trimming took off 5 bases at V and 2 bases at J, with 15 bases between the two ends. CDR1 is MNHEY, CDR2 SVGAGI, per germline. CDR3 length: 15 residues. DNA of the CDR3: TGTGCCAGCAGTCGCCGCAGGGGTGAGAACTATGGCTACACCTTC. As protein: CASSRRRGENYGYTF.

There are a few counts of this clonotype. V and J are TRBV5-1 and TRBJ2-1; D not certain. Germline V gives CDR1 SGHRS, CDR2 YFSETQ. CDR3 length: 14 residues. V shed 0 bases and J shed 8 bases, with 12 bases lying between them. The CDR3 DNA is TGCGCCAGCAGCTTGGGGCAGTTTATCGATGAGCAGTTCTTC. Protein sequence: CASSLGQFIDEQFF.

V is TRBV29-1 and J is TRBJ2-6; no firm D call. Germline lookup yields CDR1 SQVTM and CDR2 ANQGSEA. The germline V and J ends were trimmed by 1 base and 0 bases, with 10 bases remaining between them. CDR3 length equals 16 residues. As DNA, the CDR3 is TGCAGCGTTGAAGCAGTGGTGGGCTCTGGGGCCAACGTCCTGACTTTC. Amino acid sequence: CSVEAVVGSGANVLTF.

The V call is TRBV4-2, the J call TRBJ2-7; tentatively, D is TRBD1 (5 bases). In germline, CDR1 is LGHNA, CDR2 YNFKEQ. V was trimmed by 1 base and J by 2 bases, leaving 12 bases between them. The length of the CDR3 is 15 residues. CDR3 in amino acids: CASSQVWQGPYEQYF. CDR3 nucleotides: TGTGCCAGCAGCCAAGTTTGGCAGGGTCCCTACGAGCAGTACTTC.

This clonotype was recorded only once. The gene calls are TRBV9 and TRBJ2-7; D might be TRBD1 (6 bases). Germline lookup yields CDR1 SGDLS and CDR2 YYNGEE. The CDR3 has 15 residues. V was trimmed by 0 bases and J by 2 bases, leaving 12 bases between them. CDR3 residues: CASSVDGGRAYEQYF. CDR3 DNA sequence: TGTGCCAGCAGCGTAGATGGGGGCAGAGCCTACGAGCAGTACTTC.

This chain joins TRBV7-8 and TRBJ2-1; 7 nucleotides align to TRBD1. The junction had 2 bases not matched to a gene; V was cut back by 0 bases and J by 3 bases. Germline V gives CDR1 SGHVS, CDR2 FQNEAQ. This CDR3 spans 15 amino acids. The CDR3 nucleotides read TGTGCCAGCAGCTTAGCGAGGGGGCTCTACAATGAGCAGTTCTTC. Protein sequence: CASSLARGLYNEQFF.

V usage is TRBV7-9 and J usage is TRBJ1-2; 10 bases map to TRBD1. CDR1 and CDR2 (germline): SEHNR, FQNEAQ (reference sequence). This CDR3 contains 14 residues. Trimming removed 8 bases from V and 5 bases from J; junction bases left unmatched: 8. CDR3 sequence: CASSGDRGGYGYTF. The CDR3 coding sequence is TGTGCCAGCTCCGGGGACAGGGGCGGATATGGCTACACCTTC. The full variable domain, with the rest looked up from reference TRBV7-9 and TRBJ1-2, is DTGVSQNPRHKITKRGQNVTFRCDPISEHNRLYWYRQTLGQGPEFLTYFQNEAQLEKSRLLSDRFSAERPKGSFSTLEIQRTEQGDSAMYLCASSGDRGGYGYTFGSGTRLTVV.

This chain connects TRBV29-1 to TRBJ2-5; TRBD1 agrees at 7 bases. CDR3 length equals 12 residues. The germline V gene has CDR1 SQVTM and CDR2 ANQGSEA. The V and J ends lost 6 bases and 11 bases, in that order; junction bases with no gene match: 12. CDR3 in DNA: TGCAGCGTACGGGACAGAACCGATGAGCAGTACTTC. Amino acids: CSVRDRTDEQYF.

The gene calls are TRBV9 and TRBJ2-7; D possibly matches TRBD1 or TRBD2 (5 bases each). Germline V gene sequence: CDR1 SGDLS, CDR2 YYNGEE. This CDR3 contains 15 residues. With 0 bases removed from V and 2 bases from J, the gap between germline ends came to 12 bases. CDR3 sequence: CASSVGGTSPYEQYF. In DNA form, the CDR3 reads TGTGCCAGCAGCGTAGGTGGGACGTCCCCCTACGAGCAGTACTTC.

This clonotype was seen only once. J is TRBJ2-3 and V is TRBV5-1; 10 nucleotides agree with TRBD2. With 0 bases clipped from V and 0 bases from J, the junction kept 4 bases outside the gene matches. Per germline, CDR1 SGHRS and CDR2 YFSETQ. The CDR3 totals 17 residues. CDR3 DNA sequence: TGCGCCAGCAGCTTGGCTAGCGGGGGCCCTAGCACAGATACGCAGTATTTT. Its protein is CASSLASGGPSTDTQYF.

The V gene is TRBV15, the J gene TRBJ2-1, with 9 bases lining up with TRBD2. V gave up 1 base and J gave up 5 bases; unmatched junction bases: 12. This CDR3 is built from 18 residues. The germline V gene has CDR1 LNHNV and CDR2 YYDKDF (reference sequence). The CDR3 coding sequence is TGTGCCACCAGCAGAGGAGGAAACCGAGGCGGGAGGGACAATGAGCAGTTCTTC. This sequence encodes CATSRGGNRGGRDNEQFF. The variable domain in full, with the rest retrieved from reference TRBV15 and TRBJ2-1, is DAMVIQNPRYQVTQFGKPVTLSCSQTLNHNVMYWYQQKSSQAPKLLFHYYDKDFNNEADTPDNFQSRRPNTSFCFLDIRSPGLGDTAMYLCATSRGGNRGGRDNEQFFGPGTRLTVL.

The chain combines TRBV12-3 or TRBV12-4 with TRBJ2-4; 7 bases are a match to TRBD1. The J call may be mistaken, given a closer DNA end match to TRBJ2-7. The CDR3 covers 15 residues. For the CDR3, the DNA is TGTGCCAGCAGTTTAGGGACGACAGGGAGCTACGAGCAGTACTTC. It yields the protein CASSLGTTGSYEQYF.